One sample yielded the 28 T cell receptor beta chains listed below, sequenced in a study of T cells after yellow fever vaccination. TCRdb recomputed calls from the 5' RACE reads with MiXCR, one row per CDR3 protein. The profile shows about 170,000 distinct CDR3 sequences, more than 9.5% of them singletons. The sample here was CD8+ T cells sorted from PBMCs, taken 15 days after the yellow fever booster vaccination. The receptors originated from a man younger than 35 who received the YFV17D yellow fever vaccine.

The V gene is TRBV12-3 or TRBV12-4, the J gene TRBJ1-1; the D is unclear. The CDR3 consists of 12 residues. V dropped 11 bases and J dropped 1 base, with 11 bases sitting between them. CDR3 residues: CAAGPTNTEAFF. The CDR3 DNA is TGTGCCGCCGGGCCTACGAACACTGAAGCTTTCTTT.

This clonotype was observed a few times. The chain carries TRBV16 and TRBJ2-1, with 10 bases fitting TRBD1. Losses at the gene ends were 2 bases for V and 8 bases for J; bases not matched to a gene: 0. The length of the CDR3 is 13 residues. CDR1 KGHSY and CDR2 FQNENV come from the germline V gene. The CDR3 is CASSQDRGHEQFF. The CDR3 region has the DNA TGTGCCAGCAGCCAAGACAGGGGGCATGAGCAGTTCTTC.

This clonotype appeared a few times. The chain uses TRBV4-3 and TRBJ2-1; 9 nucleotides match TRBD2. Germline loops: CDR1 LGHNA, CDR2 YSLEER. Losses at the gene ends were 1 base for V and 8 bases for J; bases not matched to a gene: 12. The CDR3 runs to 17 residues. The DNA of the CDR3 is TGCGCCAGCAGCCAAGGCGTCGCGGGGGGGCCGGTCTATGAGCAGTTCTTC. Its translation: CASSQGVAGGPVYEQFF.

This clonotype has ten or more counts. V gene TRBV7-9 combines with J gene TRBJ2-1; D is perhaps TRBD1 (5 bases). Per the germline V gene, CDR1 is SEHNR and CDR2 is FQNEAQ (reference sequence). The ends were cut back, 4 bases at V and 8 bases at J, with 18 bases in the middle. The CDR3 has 15 amino acids. DNA of the CDR3: TGTGCCAGCAGCTGGAGCCAGGGAATAGGGGATGAGCAGTTCTTC. Protein sequence: CASSWSQGIGDEQFF.

This clonotype was counted only a few times. The CDR3 sequence: CATSRKRGTGELFF. CDR3 bases: TGTGCCACCAGCAGAAAGCGAGGCACCGGGGAGCTGTTTTTT. The V gene is TRBV15, the J gene TRBJ2-2, with unresolved D. The germline V gene encodes CDR1 LNHNV and CDR2 YYDKDF (reference sequence). V lost 2 bases, J lost 4 bases, and 8 bases lay in between. The CDR3 loop spans 14 amino acids.

The V call is TRBV5-1, the J call TRBJ2-4; D not certain. The length of the CDR3 is 14 residues. V gave up 3 bases and J gave up 0 bases, with 7 bases separating them. CDR1 and CDR2 from the germline V gene are SGHRS and YFSETQ. The CDR3 loop reads CASSSTLAKNIQYF. In DNA, the CDR3 is TGCGCCAGCAGCTCTACCTTAGCCAAAAACATTCAGTACTTC. Looking up the rest from reference TRBV5-1 and TRBJ2-4 gives the full variable domain: KAGVTQTPRYLIKTRGQQVTLSCSPISGHRSVSWYQQTPGQGLQFLFEYFSETQRNKGNFPGRFSGRQFSNSRSEMNVSTLELGDSALYLCASSSTLAKNIQYFGAGTRLSVL.

In its sample, this clonotype was seen many times. V usage is TRBV20-1 and J usage is TRBJ2-3; 11 nucleotides align to TRBD2. Germline V gene lookup returns CDR1 DFQATT and CDR2 SNEGSKA (reference sequence). With V trimmed by 4 bases and J by 4 bases, 10 bases remained unmatched. The CDR3 consists of 16 residues. CDR3 DNA: TGCAGTGCTAAAAGCCTACTAGCGGGGGAAGCAGATACGCAGTATTTT. Its translation: CSAKSLLAGEADTQYF.

This clonotype was counted only a few times. The chain joins TRBV6-5 to TRBJ2-1; no reliable D call. This CDR3 region has 13 residues. Germline V lookup: CDR1 MNHEY, CDR2 SVGAGI. With 8 bases removed from V and 1 base from J, the gap between germline ends came to 9 bases. This CDR3 is CASGAGSYNEQFF. Written as DNA, the CDR3 is TGTGCCAGCGGCGCAGGTTCCTACAATGAGCAGTTCTTC.

The chain employs TRBV4-1 and TRBJ2-4, with D tentatively TRBD2 (5 bases). The CDR3 runs to 17 residues. CDR1 MGHRA and CDR2 YSYEKL come from the germline V gene. The germline V and J ends were trimmed by 0 bases and 6 bases, with 18 bases remaining between them. The CDR3 sequence: CASSQDTLGVSANIQYF. The CDR3 coding sequence is TGCGCCAGCAGCCAAGACACGTTGGGAGTCAGCGCAAACATTCAGTACTTC.

V gene TRBV9 combines with J gene TRBJ2-7; 8 bases line up with TRBD2. The V and J ends lost 2 bases and 7 bases, in that order; junction bases with no gene match: 11. There are 15 residues in the CDR3. Germline V gene data show CDR1 as SGDLS and CDR2 as YYNGEE. The DNA of the CDR3 is TGTGCCAGCAGCGTGTTTCCCGGGACTAGTGTAGAGCAGTACTTC. Its protein product is CASSVFPGTSVEQYF.

This clonotype was seen repeatedly, ten times or more. This chain uses TRBV12-3 or TRBV12-4 with TRBJ2-1; 11 nucleotides agree with TRBD2. The junction had 7 bases not matched to a gene; V was cut back by 6 bases and J by 0 bases. CDR3 length: 17 residues. The DNA of the CDR3 is TGTGCCAGCAGATCTAGCGGGGGGTTACCCTCCTACAATGAGCAGTTCTTC. It encodes CASRSSGGLPSYNEQFF.

In its sample, this clonotype was seen a few times. This rearrangement joins TRBV4-1 to TRBJ2-7; no clear D gene. Germline CDR1 reads MGHRA; CDR2 reads YSYEKL. There are 15 residues in the CDR3. Trimming shortened V by 0 bases and J by 0 bases, and 9 bases separated the two germline ends. In DNA form, the CDR3 reads TGCGCCAGCAGCCAAGACCCGAAGATCTCCTACGAGCAGTACTTC. Residues: CASSQDPKISYEQYF.

This clonotype was counted ten times or more. The DNA of the CDR3 is TGTGCCAGCAGCTTATTGGGCGGGGGCACAGATACGCAGTATTTT. As protein: CASSLLGGGTDTQYF. The chain combines TRBV7-9 with TRBJ2-3; D may be TRBD2 (6 bases). CDR1 and CDR2 (germline): SEHNR, FQNEAQ (reference sequence). This CDR3 is 15 amino acids long. Trimming left V 2 bases short and J 1 base short, with 10 bases between.

This clonotype has a count of ten or more. The chain employs TRBV7-9 and TRBJ1-6, with TRBD1 as a possible D gene (5 bases). Germline values: CDR1 SEHNR, CDR2 FQNEAQ (reference sequence). Trimming removed 1 base at V and 8 bases at J, with 9 bases between. The CDR3 runs to 14 residues. The CDR3 sequence: CASSLETGHSPLHF. The DNA for the CDR3 is TGTGCCAGCAGCTTAGAAACAGGTCATTCACCCCTCCACTTT.

This clonotype showed up just a few times. The chain uses TRBV4-3 and TRBJ2-3; 8 nucleotides align to TRBD1. In germline, CDR1 is LGHNA, CDR2 YSLEER. This CDR3 has 16 residues. Trimming cost V 0 bases and J 6 bases; bases outside gene matches: 8. CDR3 in amino acids: CASSQDGQGHLDTQYF. CDR3 DNA: TGCGCCAGCAGCCAAGACGGACAGGGCCACCTCGATACGCAGTATTTT.

This rearrangement joins TRBV7-6 to TRBJ2-3; D is uncertain. The CDR3 totals 13 residues. Deletions cut 4 bases from V and 0 bases from J, with 5 bases between. The germline gives CDR1 SGHVS, CDR2 FNYEAQ. The CDR3 here is CASSSESTDTQYF. For the CDR3, the DNA is TGTGCCAGCAGCTCGGAGAGCACAGATACGCAGTATTTT.

This chain uses TRBV3-1 with TRBJ1-5; the D is unclear. CDR3 length: 15 amino acids. CDR1 and CDR2 from the germline V gene are LGHDT and YNNKEL (reference sequence). The ends were cut back, 0 bases at V and 2 bases at J, with 8 bases in the middle. CDR3 sequence: CASSQDLKGNQPQHF. The DNA for the CDR3 is TGTGCCAGCAGCCAAGATCTCAAGGGCAATCAGCCCCAGCATTTT.

Comment on this clonotype: An end of the junction does not agree with germline; a read error may underlie this. The chain uses TRBV9 and TRBJ2-3; TRBD2 matches at 7 bases. CDR3 length: 16 residues. CDR1 is SGDLS and CDR2 is YYNGEE in the germline V gene. In DNA, the CDR3 is TGTGCCAGCAGCGCGAGGAGCGGGGACCTCACAGATACGCAGTACTTT. This translates into CASSARSGDLTDTQYF. The variable domain in full, completed from reference TRBV9 and TRBJ2-3, reads DSGVTQTPKHLITATGQRVTLRCSPRSGDLSVYWYQQSLDQGLQFLIQYYNGEERAKGNILERFSAQQFPDLHSELNLSSLELGDSALYFCASSARSGDLTDTQYFGPGTRLTVL.

This clonotype was found a few times. The rearrangement links TRBV27 to TRBJ2-7, with D possibly matching TRBD2 (5 bases). Germline CDR1 is MNHEY and CDR2 is SMNVEV (reference sequence). Trimming stripped 10 bases from V and 4 bases from J, with 11 bases between. The CDR3 totals 11 residues. The CDR3 nucleotides are TGTGCCACCGCTTCGGGGTACGAGCAGTACTTC. Protein sequence: CATASGYEQYF.

This clonotype was seen only a few times. The chain employs TRBV7-9 and TRBJ2-7, with D possibly being TRBD1 or TRBD2 (5 bases each). Germline V gene data show CDR1 as SEHNR and CDR2 as FQNEAQ (reference sequence). CDR3 length: 17 amino acids. With 2 bases removed from V and 3 bases from J, the gap between germline ends came to 20 bases. CDR3 sequence: CASSLLAAGTVDYEQYV. The DNA for the CDR3 is TGTGCCAGCAGCTTACTTGCGGCCGGGACCGTCGACTACGAGCAGTACGTC.

The V and J genes are TRBV21-1 and TRBJ1-6; TRBD1 is taken as the D call from the table, unchecked against the DNA. TRBV21-1 is termed a pseudogene. The CDR3 length is 15 residues. CDR3 sequence reads: CASSDRDQEPKALHF. In nucleotides, the CDR3 is TGTGCCAGCAGCGACCGGGACCAAGAACCAAAAGCCCTCCACTTT.

This clonotype was seen a handful of times. The chain carries TRBV6-2 or TRBV6-3 and TRBJ2-3; 11 bases line up with TRBD2. V lost 5 bases to trimming and J lost 3 bases; unmatched junction nucleotides: 4. CDR1 is MNHEY and CDR2 is SVGEGT in the germline V gene. CDR3 size: 15 residues. The CDR3 nucleotides are TGTGCCAGCAGTAGTACTAGCGGGGGAACAGATACGCAGTATTTT. Translating it yields CASSSTSGGTDTQYF.

This clonotype has just a few counts. The rearrangement links TRBV6-6 to TRBJ2-1, with 9 bases matching TRBD2. CDR1 is MNHNY and CDR2 is SVGAGI in the germline V gene (reference sequence). The CDR3 is made up of 15 amino acids. Trimming removed 4 bases from V and 6 bases from J; junction bases left unmatched: 7. CDR3 region: CASSWGTSPLNEQFF. DNA of the CDR3: TGTGCCAGCAGTTGGGGGACTAGCCCTCTCAATGAGCAGTTCTTC.

This clonotype came up a few times. The J gene is TRBJ1-5, the V gene TRBV10-3; TRBD1 aligns across 7 bases. The CDR3 has 14 amino acids. Unmatched junction bases numbered 11, after V lost 9 bases and J lost 6 bases. Per the germline V gene, CDR1 is ENHRY and CDR2 is SYGVKD. The CDR3, as DNA: TGTGCCATTTCGACAGGGACGGCAAGTCAGCCCCAGCATTTT. It translates to CAISTGTASQPQHF.

This chain joins TRBV27 and TRBJ2-7; unclear D gene. This CDR3 spans 13 amino acids. Germline-derived CDR1 and CDR2 are MNHEY and SMNVEV (reference sequence). V lost 1 base and J lost 3, with 7 bases in between. The CDR3 DNA reads TGTGCCAGCAGTTTATTGCGGAGCTACGAGCAGTACTTC. Its protein product is CASSLLRSYEQYF.

This clonotype was counted at least ten times. This chain uses TRBV4-3 with TRBJ2-4, with a tentative D call TRBD2 (5 bases). Germline loops: CDR1 LGHNA, CDR2 YSLEER. The V and J ends lost 4 bases and 0 bases respectively, with 13 bases between them. The CDR3 is 16 residues long. This CDR3 reads CASSPQWELAKNIQYF. CDR3 sequence (DNA): TGCGCCAGCAGCCCCCAGTGGGAGCTAGCCAAAAACATTCAGTACTTC.

The chain recombines TRBV6-6 with TRBJ2-2, with D tentatively TRBD1 or TRBD2 (6 bases each). The CDR3 sequence is 14 residues long. Between the trimmed V and J ends, which lost 7 bases and 0 bases, there was a span of 9 bases. Germline V lookup: CDR1 MNHNY, CDR2 SVGAGI (reference sequence). This chain's CDR3 is CASTGEANTGELFF. CDR3 sequence (DNA): TGTGCCAGCACAGGGGAGGCGAACACCGGGGAGCTGTTTTTT.

The chain has TRBV7-3 and TRBJ2-2; 10 bases agree with TRBD2. The ends lost 0 bases at V and 3 bases at J; junction bases unmatched: 7. Germline CDR1 reads SGHTA; CDR2 reads FQGTGA. This CDR3 spans 18 amino acids. CDR3 bases: TGTGCCAGCAGCTTAACGGGATCCACTAGCGGGGACACCGGGGAGCTGTTTTTT. As protein: CASSLTGSTSGDTGELFF.